Sequencing of this T cell receptor (beta chain) was carried out in a study of monozygotic twins with inflammatory bowel disease. From the 5' RACE reads, TCRdb lists one entry per CDR3 protein and no DNA. The sample spans just over 300,000 distinct CDR3 sequences; the ten largest clones claim approximately 5.9%. The CDR3 length is 16 residues. The V gene's germline CDR1 is MNHNS and CDR2 SASEGT. Specimen: blood. V usage is TRBV6-1 and J usage is TRBJ2-3; TCRdb indicates TRBD1, and absent DNA this call remains unverified. The clonotype comes from a human donor with ulcerative colitis or Crohn's disease, or a healthy co-twin of an affected twin (not recorded which). CDR3 protein: CASTYPGVTSTDTQYF.